The clone carrying this T cell receptor (beta chain) occurred a few times. These data come from a study of blood T cells in healthy people across ages. For the second PCR, which ran for about 6 to 11 cycles, a sample-barcoded 5' primer and a J-beta primer mix were used. MiXCR, applied by TCRdb to the 5' RACE reads, yields one record per CDR3 protein. The sample has under 1 million distinct CDR3 sequences; under 55% are singletons. Trimming left V 1 base short and J 2 bases short, with 9 bases between. Germline CDR1 SGHTA, CDR2 FQGNSA. The CDR3 contains 15 residues. V and J are TRBV7-2 and TRBJ2-1; possibly TRBD1 for D (5 bases). The sample taken for sequencing was blood. The sequence came from a man aged 55 to 69 in good health. The CDR3 sequence: CASSLDQGTYNEQFF. The DNA of the CDR3 is TGTGCCAGCAGCTTAGACCAGGGCACCTACAATGAGCAGTTCTTC.